A selection of T cell receptor beta chains follows, all from one sample in a study of OX40 agonist ivuxolimab in advanced cancers. The repertoire was sequenced with immunoSEQ multiplex PCR; TCRdb's copy has only in-frame clones and lacks some. Here the sample spans 37,000 or so clones, roughly 87% being singletons. The sample in question was CD4+ or CD8+ T cells sorted from blood, obtained in a trial of the OX40 agonist ivuxolimab. All receptors come from an adult with an advanced solid tumor such as melanoma, head and neck, liver or kidney cancer. The CDR3 runs from the conserved cysteine through the conserved F or W. The D gene is left open where the match is weak. A clone size is listed for some rows: how often the clone was seen (once, few, many), or a class if it is expanded.

size,J,V,D,CDR3,DNA
-,TRBJ2-3,TRBV7-9,-,CASSSGVSTDTQYF,TGTGCCAGCAGTTCAGGGGTCAGCACAGATACGCAGTATTTT
-,TRBJ2-3,TRBV10-1,TRBD1,CASSDQTGADTQYF,TGCGCCAGCAGTGATCAGACAGGGGCAGATACGCAGTATTTT
-,TRBJ1-1,TRBV4-1,-,CASSQEEGLNTEAFF,TGCGCCAGCAGCCAAGAAGAGGGGTTGAACACTGAAGCTTTCTTT
-,TRBJ2-7,TRBV2,TRBD1,CASSYPDRSPSYEQYF,TGTGCCAGCAGTTACCCGGACAGGTCCCCATCCTACGAGCAGTACTTC
-,TRBJ2-7,TRBV4-1,-,CASSQGRGEYEQYF,TGCGCCAGCAGCCAAGGAAGAGGGGAATACGAGCAGTACTTC
few,TRBJ2-7,TRBV7-3,TRBD1,CASSLAGTGGEQYF,TGTGCCAGCAGCTTAGCCGGGACAGGGGGCGAGCAGTACTTC
once,TRBJ2-7,TRBV7-8,TRBD1,CASSADRNEQYF,TGTGCCAGCAGCGCGGACAGGAACGAGCAGTACTTC
once,TRBJ1-1,TRBV7-9,-,CASSLDKYTEAFF,TGTGCCAGCAGCTTAGACAAGTACACTGAAGCTTTCTTT
-,TRBJ1-3,TRBV13,TRBD1,CASSHSDRGSGNTIYF,TGTGCCAGCAGCCACTCGGACAGGGGCTCTGGAAACACCATATATTTT
-,TRBJ2-1,TRBV9,TRBD2,CASRGGRGNEQFF,TGTGCCAGCAGAGGAGGGAGGGGCAATGAGCAGTTCTTC
few,TRBJ1-6,TRBV30,TRBD1,CAWSGTGDSPLHF,TGTGCCTGGAGTGGGACAGGGGATTCACCCCTCCACTTT
-,TRBJ1-4,TRBV19,-,CASTGQGRENEKLFF,TGTGCCAGTACCGGGCAGGGGCGAGAAAATGAAAAACTGTTTTTT
once,TRBJ2-7,TRBV6-1,-,CASSEVVGSSYEQYF,TGTGCCAGCAGTGAAGTAGTAGGGAGCTCCTACGAGCAGTACTTC
-,TRBJ2-3,TRBV6-6,TRBD2,CASGLADDTQYF,TGTGCCAGCGGACTAGCAGACGATACGCAGTATTTT
-,TRBJ2-2,TRBV30,-,CAWTVNTGELFF,TGTGCCTGGACAGTGAACACCGGGGAGCTGTTTTTT
-,TRBJ2-2,TRBV10-1,-,CASGFEGGNTGELFF,TGCGCCAGCGGCTTTGAGGGGGGAAACACCGGGGAGCTGTTTTTT
-,TRBJ2-3,TRBV6-5,TRBD2,CASSYSGGSSDTQYF,TGTGCCAGCAGTTACTCGGGGGGGAGTTCAGATACGCAGTATTTT
-,TRBJ2-2,TRBV6-5,-,CASSYQFDTGELFF,TGTGCCAGCAGTTACCAGTTTGACACCGGGGAGCTGTTTTTT
few,TRBJ1-1,TRBV5-6,TRBD1,CASSPSGTGGYSTEAFF,TGTGCCAGCAGCCCCTCCGGTACAGGGGGCTATAGCACTGAAGCTTTCTTT
-,TRBJ2-5,TRBV2,-,CASSRGEETQYF,TGTGCCAGCAGTAGAGGTGAAGAGACCCAGTACTTC
-,TRBJ2-2,TRBV27,-,CASSFWAETYTGELFF,TGTGCCAGCAGTTTCTGGGCAGAGACCTACACCGGGGAGCTGTTTTTT
-,TRBJ1-2,TRBV5-1,-,CASSPGTGYGYTF,TGCGCCAGCAGCCCGGGCACAGGATATGGCTACACCTTC
-,TRBJ1-5,TRBV2,TRBD1,CASSEKTGGTGNQPQHF,TGTGCCAGCAGTGAAAAGACAGGGGGAACGGGCAATCAGCCCCAGCATTTT
-,TRBJ1-1,TRBV7-9,-,CASSPLDTMNTEAFF,TGTGCCAGCAGCCCACTTGACACCATGAACACTGAAGCTTTCTTT
-,TRBJ1-2,TRBV30,-,CAWTPIGRAYGYTF,TGTGCCTGGACCCCCATCGGGCGGGCCTATGGCTACACCTTC
-,TRBJ2-1,TRBV11-2,-,CASSPGSYNEQFF,TGTGCCAGCAGCCCCGGGAGCTACAATGAGCAGTTCTTC
-,TRBJ1-6,TRBV9,TRBD1,CASSASPAGTEFNSPLHF,TGTGCCAGCAGCGCCTCACCAGCGGGGACAGAATTTAATTCACCCCTCCACTTT
-,TRBJ2-5,TRBV30,-,CAWAEGGIETQYF,TGTGCCTGGGCGGAGGGGGGAATAGAGACCCAGTACTTC
few,TRBJ2-3,TRBV4-3,TRBD2,CASSQDPYRGGGADTQYF,TGCGCCAGCAGCCAAGATCCCTACCGGGGGGGAGGGGCAGATACGCAGTATTTT